This T cell receptor (beta chain) was found in a study of shared clonotypes between healthy human individuals. This clone has at least ten counts. Its antigen is unidentified. The authors' processing: Quality scores were absent from the junction-only immunoSEQ sequences, so filtering differed. Only in-frame clones appear in the TCRdb table, and some are missing; sequencing was by immunoSEQ multiplex PCR. That table is the source of V, J and clone size, and D and trimming were worked out from the DNA. The table shows approximately 1.1 million clones, with around 82% occurring only once. Deletions cut 1 base from V and 1 base from J, with 10 bases between. Germline assignment: CDR1 SGDLS and CDR2 YYNGEE. The CDR3 runs 15 residues. Study-wide points: Deeper or shallower sequencing was expected to change how clonotypes are shared among donors.

Sequenced input: memory CD4+ T cells from PBMCs. Regarding subset: CD45RA-negative fraction. J is TRBJ2-3 and V is TRBV9; possible D gene TRBD1, 5 bases. The receptor was isolated from a man aged 18 to 30 in good health. Some clones in this sample may be carry-over from other donors' samples. Here the CDR3 DNA reads TGTGCCAGCAGCGTATCGATAGGGGGCACAGATACGCAGTATTTT. This codes for CASSVSIGGTDTQYF. Complete variable domain (other parts from reference TRBV9 and TRBJ2-3): DSGVTQTPKHLITATGQRVTLRCSPRSGDLSVYWYQQSLDQGLQFLIQYYNGEERAKGNILERFSAQQFPDLHSELNLSSLELGDSALYFCASSVSIGGTDTQYFGPGTRLTVL.